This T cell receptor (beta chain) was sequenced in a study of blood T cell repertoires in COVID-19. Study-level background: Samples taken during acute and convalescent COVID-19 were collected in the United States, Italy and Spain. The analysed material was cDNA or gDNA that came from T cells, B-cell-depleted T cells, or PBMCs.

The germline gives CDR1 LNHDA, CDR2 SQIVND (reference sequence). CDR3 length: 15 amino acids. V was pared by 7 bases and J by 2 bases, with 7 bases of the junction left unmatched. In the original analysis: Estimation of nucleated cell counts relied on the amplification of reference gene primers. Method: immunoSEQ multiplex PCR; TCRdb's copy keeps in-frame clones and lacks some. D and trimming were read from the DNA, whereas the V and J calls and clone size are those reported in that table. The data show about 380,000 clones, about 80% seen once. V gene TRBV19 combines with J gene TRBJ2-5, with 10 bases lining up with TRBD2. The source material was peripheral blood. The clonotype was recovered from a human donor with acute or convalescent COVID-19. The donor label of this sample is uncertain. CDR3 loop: CASNKILAGQETQYF. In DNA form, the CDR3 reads TGTGCCAGTAATAAGATACTAGCGGGGCAAGAGACCCAGTACTTC.